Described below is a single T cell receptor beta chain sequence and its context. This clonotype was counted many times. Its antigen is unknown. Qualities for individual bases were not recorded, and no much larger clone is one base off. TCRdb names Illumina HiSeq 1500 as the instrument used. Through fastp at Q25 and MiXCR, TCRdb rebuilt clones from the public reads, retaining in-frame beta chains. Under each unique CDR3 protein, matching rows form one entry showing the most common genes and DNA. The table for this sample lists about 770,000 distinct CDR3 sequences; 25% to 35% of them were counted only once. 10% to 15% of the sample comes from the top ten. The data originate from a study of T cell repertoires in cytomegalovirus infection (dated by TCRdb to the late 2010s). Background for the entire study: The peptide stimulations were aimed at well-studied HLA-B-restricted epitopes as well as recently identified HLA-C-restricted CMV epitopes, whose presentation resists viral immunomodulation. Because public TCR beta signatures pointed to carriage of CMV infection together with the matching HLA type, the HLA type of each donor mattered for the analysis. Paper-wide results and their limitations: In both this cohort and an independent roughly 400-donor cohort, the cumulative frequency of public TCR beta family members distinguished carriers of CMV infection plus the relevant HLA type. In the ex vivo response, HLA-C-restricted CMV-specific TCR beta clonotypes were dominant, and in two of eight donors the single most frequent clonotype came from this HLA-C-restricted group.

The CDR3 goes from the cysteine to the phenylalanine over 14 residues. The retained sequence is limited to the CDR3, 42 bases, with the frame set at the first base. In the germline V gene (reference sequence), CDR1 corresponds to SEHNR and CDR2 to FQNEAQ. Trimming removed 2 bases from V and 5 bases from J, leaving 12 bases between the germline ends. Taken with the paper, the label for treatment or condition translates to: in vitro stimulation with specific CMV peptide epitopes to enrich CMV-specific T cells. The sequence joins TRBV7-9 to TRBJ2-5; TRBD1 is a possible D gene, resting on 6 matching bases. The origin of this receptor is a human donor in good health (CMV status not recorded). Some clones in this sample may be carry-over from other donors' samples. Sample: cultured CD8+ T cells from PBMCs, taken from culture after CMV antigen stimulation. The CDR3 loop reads CASSLQGSQETQYF. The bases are TGTGCCAGCAGCTTACAGGGGTCACAGGAGACCCAGTACTTC.